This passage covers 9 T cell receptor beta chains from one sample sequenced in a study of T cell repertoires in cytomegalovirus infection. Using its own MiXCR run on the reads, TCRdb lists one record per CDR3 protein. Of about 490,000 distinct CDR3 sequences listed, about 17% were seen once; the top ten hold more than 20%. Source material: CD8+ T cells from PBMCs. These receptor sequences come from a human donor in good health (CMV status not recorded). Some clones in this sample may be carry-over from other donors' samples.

The CDR3 DNA reads as TGCAGCGCCGGTAGAGACAGGGACGAGCAGTACTTC. It encodes CSAGRDRDEQYF. The chain combines TRBV29-1 with TRBJ2-7; TRBD1 agrees at 7 bases. Germline V gene lookup returns CDR1 SQVTM and CDR2 ANQGSEA. CDR3 length: 12 amino acids. After removal of 7 bases from V and 5 bases from J, the junction contained 8 bases not matched to a gene.

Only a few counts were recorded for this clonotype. For the CDR3, the DNA is TGTGCCAGTAGTATAGGGGGCGCTTGGGTCCAAGAGACCCAGTACTTC. It yields the protein CASSIGGAWVQETQYF. This sequence joins TRBV19 and TRBJ2-5; possibly TRBD1 for D (5 bases). From germline, CDR1 is LNHDA and CDR2 SQIVND (reference sequence). CDR3 size: 16 residues. Between the trimmed V and J ends, which lost 1 base and 1 base, there was a span of 13 bases.

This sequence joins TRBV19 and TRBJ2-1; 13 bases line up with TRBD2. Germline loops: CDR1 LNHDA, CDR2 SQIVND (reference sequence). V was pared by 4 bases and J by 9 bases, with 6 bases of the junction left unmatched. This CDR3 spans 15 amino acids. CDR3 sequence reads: CASSTLAGGPFEQFF. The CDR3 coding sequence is TGTGCCAGTAGTACACTAGCGGGGGGGCCGTTTGAGCAGTTCTTC.

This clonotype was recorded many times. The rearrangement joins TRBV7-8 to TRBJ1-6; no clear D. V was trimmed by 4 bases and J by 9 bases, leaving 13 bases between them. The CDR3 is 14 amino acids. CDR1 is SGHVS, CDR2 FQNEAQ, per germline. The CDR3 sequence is CASSSGPNGSPLHF. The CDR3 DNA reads TGTGCCAGCAGCTCAGGCCCCAACGGTTCACCCCTCCACTTT. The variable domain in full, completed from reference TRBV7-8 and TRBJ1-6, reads GAGVSQSPRYKVAKRGQDVALRCDPISGHVSLFWYQQALGQGPEFLTYFQNEAQLDKSGLPSDRFFAERPEGSVSTLKIQRTQQEDSAVYLCASSSGPNGSPLHFGNGTRLTVT.

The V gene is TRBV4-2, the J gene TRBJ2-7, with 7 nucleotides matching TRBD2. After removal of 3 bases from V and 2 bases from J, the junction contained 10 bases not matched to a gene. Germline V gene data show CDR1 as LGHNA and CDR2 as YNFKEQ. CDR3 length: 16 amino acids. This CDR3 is CASSQDHSGLTYEQYF. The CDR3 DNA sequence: TGTGCCAGCAGCCAGGATCATAGCGGGTTAACCTACGAGCAGTACTTC.

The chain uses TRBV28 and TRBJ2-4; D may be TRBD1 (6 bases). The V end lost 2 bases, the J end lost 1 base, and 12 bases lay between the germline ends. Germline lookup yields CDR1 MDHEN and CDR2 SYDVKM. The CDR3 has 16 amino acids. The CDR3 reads CASSLGQSRAKNIQYF. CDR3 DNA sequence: TGTGCCAGCAGTTTAGGACAGTCACGGGCCAAAAACATTCAGTACTTC.

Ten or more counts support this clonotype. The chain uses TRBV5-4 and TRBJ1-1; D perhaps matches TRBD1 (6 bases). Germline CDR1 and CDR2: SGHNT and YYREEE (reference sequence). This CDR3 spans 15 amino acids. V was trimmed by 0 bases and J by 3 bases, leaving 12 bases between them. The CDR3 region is CASSLEWAGDTEAFF. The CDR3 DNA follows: TGTGCCAGCAGCTTGGAATGGGCAGGGGACACTGAAGCTTTCTTT.

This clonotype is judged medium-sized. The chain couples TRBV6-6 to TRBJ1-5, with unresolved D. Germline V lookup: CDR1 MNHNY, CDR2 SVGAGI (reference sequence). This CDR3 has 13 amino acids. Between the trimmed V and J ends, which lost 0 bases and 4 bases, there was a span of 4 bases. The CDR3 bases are TGTGCCAGCAGTTACTCCGAAAATCAGCCCCAGCATTTT. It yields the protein CASSYSENQPQHF.

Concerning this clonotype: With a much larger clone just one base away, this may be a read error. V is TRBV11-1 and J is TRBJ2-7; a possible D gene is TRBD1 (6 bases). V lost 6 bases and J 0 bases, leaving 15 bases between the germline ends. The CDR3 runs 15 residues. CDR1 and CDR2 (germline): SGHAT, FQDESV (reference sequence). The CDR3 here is CASSYGQTTSYEQYF. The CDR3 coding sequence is TGTGCCAGCAGTTATGGACAGACGACCTCCTACGAGCAGTACTTC.